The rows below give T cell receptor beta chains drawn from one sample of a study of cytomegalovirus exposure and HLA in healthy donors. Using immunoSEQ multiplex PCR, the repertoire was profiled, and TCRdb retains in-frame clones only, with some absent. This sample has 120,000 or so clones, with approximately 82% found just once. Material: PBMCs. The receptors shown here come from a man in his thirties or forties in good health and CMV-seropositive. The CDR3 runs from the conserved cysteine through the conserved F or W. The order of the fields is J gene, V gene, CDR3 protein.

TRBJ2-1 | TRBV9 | CASSPTGLAGYNEQFF
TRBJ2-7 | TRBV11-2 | CASSPLADGIRHEQYF
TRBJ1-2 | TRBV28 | CASSWTGEYGYTF
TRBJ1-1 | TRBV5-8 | CASRGQLEAFF
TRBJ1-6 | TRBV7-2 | CASSEQGVNSPLHF
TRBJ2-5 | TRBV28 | CASSSRQGAFQETQYF
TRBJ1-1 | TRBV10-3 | CATIDSLGVPWNTEAFF
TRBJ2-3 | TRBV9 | CASSSGLAGGNTDTQYF
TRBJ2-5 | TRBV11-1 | CASSPNSGGAQETQYF
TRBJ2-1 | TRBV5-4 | CASSLAGDNEQFF
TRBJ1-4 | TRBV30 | CAVDILTEKLFF
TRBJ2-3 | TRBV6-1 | CASSAYTDTQYF
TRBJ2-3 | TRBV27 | CASSLYGWASTDTQYF
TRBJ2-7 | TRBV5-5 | CASSLGTGGYEQYF
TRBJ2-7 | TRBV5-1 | CASTLGALEQYF
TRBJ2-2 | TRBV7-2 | CASSLGDSNTNTGELFF